These T cell receptor beta chains were read from a single sample in a study of blood T cell repertoires in COVID-19. Generated by immunoSEQ multiplex PCR, the TCRdb table keeps only in-frame clones and is missing some. The sample contains about 470,000 clones, around 87% of which appear only once. The specimen was PBMCs or T cells enriched from blood (not recorded which). The receptors shown here come from a woman aged 18-29 years who had recovered from COVID-19. CDR3s include the opening cysteine and the closing phenylalanine or tryptophan. The order of the fields is J gene, D gene, clone size, V gene, CDR3 protein, CDR3 DNA. The D gene is left open where the match is weak. Clone sizes are given selectively: once, few, many, or a class where the clone is expanded.

j_gene: TRBJ1-4
d_gene: NA
abundance: NA
v_gene: TRBV6-5
CDR3aa: CASRQSLNEKLFF
CDR3nt: TGTGCCAGCAGACAGAGTCTTAATGAAAAACTGTTTTTT

j_gene: TRBJ1-1
d_gene: NA
abundance: NA
v_gene: TRBV5-4
CDR3aa: CASTAPGGGTEAFF
CDR3nt: TGTGCCAGCACCGCCCCGGGGGGGGGAACTGAAGCTTTCTTT

j_gene: TRBJ1-1
d_gene: NA
abundance: few
v_gene: TRBV23-1
CDR3aa: CASSKTENTEAFF
CDR3nt: TGCGCCAGCTCAAAGACAGAGAACACTGAAGCTTTCTTT

j_gene: TRBJ1-5
d_gene: TRBD1
abundance: NA
v_gene: TRBV7-9
CDR3aa: CASSSGQINQPQHF
CDR3nt: TGTGCCAGCAGCTCGGGACAGATCAATCAGCCCCAGCATTTT

j_gene: TRBJ2-2
d_gene: NA
abundance: NA
v_gene: TRBV19
CDR3aa: CASSTGLNTGELFF
CDR3nt: TGTGCCAGTAGCACAGGGCTAAACACCGGGGAGCTGTTTTTT

j_gene: TRBJ1-5
d_gene: NA
abundance: NA
v_gene: TRBV28
CDR3aa: CASSSQAGEWGPQHF
CDR3nt: TGTGCCAGCAGCTCCCAGGCGGGGGAGTGGGGGCCCCAGCATTTT

j_gene: TRBJ1-6
d_gene: NA
abundance: NA
v_gene: TRBV5-1
CDR3aa: CASSNWTDSYNSPLHF
CDR3nt: TGCGCCAGCAGCAATTGGACTGACTCCTATAATTCACCCCTCCACTTT

j_gene: TRBJ1-3
d_gene: NA
abundance: few
v_gene: TRBV19
CDR3aa: CASSITGISGNTIYF
CDR3nt: TGTGCCAGTAGTATTACGGGGATCTCTGGAAACACCATATATTTT

j_gene: TRBJ2-3
d_gene: TRBD2
abundance: many
v_gene: TRBV28
CDR3aa: CASSFPRTSGGPRADTQYF
CDR3nt: TGTGCCAGCAGTTTCCCACGGACTAGCGGGGGCCCCCGAGCAGATACGCAGTATTTT

j_gene: TRBJ2-2
d_gene: NA
abundance: NA
v_gene: TRBV11-2
CDR3aa: CASSLFSGSNTGELFF
CDR3nt: TGTGCCAGCAGCTTATTCTCGGGGAGCAACACCGGGGAGCTGTTTTTT

j_gene: TRBJ2-6
d_gene: TRBD1
abundance: NA
v_gene: TRBV2
CDR3aa: CAIHMGQLSGANVLTF
CDR3nt: TGTGCCATTCATATGGGACAGCTCTCTGGGGCCAACGTCCTGACTTTC

j_gene: TRBJ2-3
d_gene: NA
abundance: NA
v_gene: TRBV7-3
CDR3aa: CASSPWGRRTDTQYF
CDR3nt: TGTGCCAGCAGCCCCTGGGGGCGAAGGACAGATACGCAGTATTTT

j_gene: TRBJ1-1
d_gene: NA
abundance: NA
v_gene: TRBV21-1
CDR3aa: CASSLRTGGGNTEAFF
CDR3nt: TGTGCCAGCAGCCTTCGGACAGGGGGGGGGAACACTGAAGCTTTCTTT

j_gene: TRBJ1-1
d_gene: TRBD1
abundance: NA
v_gene: TRBV3-1/TRBV3-2
CDR3aa: CASSQGRGEAFF
CDR3nt: TGTGCCAGCAGCCAAGGCAGGGGGGAAGCTTTCTTT

j_gene: TRBJ2-7
d_gene: NA
abundance: NA
v_gene: TRBV19
CDR3aa: CASSTGGSESYEQYF
CDR3nt: TGTGCCAGTAGTACCGGAGGCTCGGAATCCTACGAGCAGTACTTC

j_gene: TRBJ2-1
d_gene: TRBD2
abundance: NA
v_gene: TRBV6-1
CDR3aa: CASSERSGGEDEQFF
CDR3nt: TGTGCCAGCAGTGAAAGGAGCGGGGGGGAAGATGAGCAGTTCTTC

j_gene: TRBJ1-1
d_gene: NA
abundance: few
v_gene: TRBV13
CDR3aa: CASSSRQEAFF
CDR3nt: TGTGCCAGCAGCTCACGACAGGAAGCTTTCTTT

j_gene: TRBJ1-6
d_gene: TRBD1
abundance: NA
v_gene: TRBV9
CDR3aa: CASRRGQSSSPLHF
CDR3nt: TGTGCCAGCAGGAGGGGACAGTCTAGTTCACCCCTCCACTTT

j_gene: TRBJ1-1
d_gene: NA
abundance: once
v_gene: TRBV11-2
CDR3aa: CASSSTTNTEAFF
CDR3nt: TGTGCCAGCAGCAGTACTACGAACACTGAAGCTTTCTTT

j_gene: TRBJ1-5
d_gene: NA
abundance: few
v_gene: TRBV28
CDR3aa: CASSPPGREGNQPQHF
CDR3nt: TGTGCCAGCAGTCCCCCAGGGAGGGAGGGGAATCAGCCCCAGCATTTT

j_gene: TRBJ1-1
d_gene: NA
abundance: NA
v_gene: TRBV30
CDR3aa: CAWGLNTEAFF
CDR3nt: TGTGCCTGGGGACTCAACACTGAAGCTTTCTTT

j_gene: TRBJ1-1
d_gene: TRBD1
abundance: NA
v_gene: TRBV6-5
CDR3aa: CASSYSSQGDTEAFF
CDR3nt: TGTGCCAGCAGTTACTCGAGCCAGGGGGACACTGAAGCTTTCTTT

j_gene: TRBJ1-1
d_gene: NA
abundance: NA
v_gene: TRBV3-1/TRBV3-2
CDR3aa: CASSQDLVGGSRTEAFF
CDR3nt: TGTGCCAGCAGCCAAGATTTGGTAGGCGGTTCCAGAACTGAAGCTTTCTTT

j_gene: TRBJ1-1
d_gene: TRBD1
abundance: NA
v_gene: TRBV2
CDR3aa: CASSLQGAGTEAFF
CDR3nt: TGTGCCAGCAGTTTACAGGGGGCGGGCACTGAAGCTTTCTTT

j_gene: TRBJ1-2
d_gene: TRBD1
abundance: NA
v_gene: TRBV2
CDR3aa: CASRGTGEDGYTF
CDR3nt: TGTGCCAGCAGAGGGACAGGGGAGGATGGCTACACCTTC

j_gene: TRBJ2-1
d_gene: TRBD2
abundance: NA
v_gene: TRBV10-3
CDR3aa: CAITGLAGTNEQFF
CDR3nt: TGTGCCATCACCGGACTAGCGGGGACAAATGAGCAGTTCTTC

j_gene: TRBJ2-2
d_gene: NA
abundance: NA
v_gene: TRBV20-1
CDR3aa: CSARRAGELFF
CDR3nt: TGCAGTGCTCGAAGAGCCGGGGAGCTGTTTTTT

j_gene: TRBJ1-5
d_gene: NA
abundance: NA
v_gene: TRBV5-4
CDR3aa: CASSGGYNQPQHF
CDR3nt: TGTGCCAGCAGCGGAGGGTACAATCAGCCCCAGCATTTT

j_gene: TRBJ1-2
d_gene: NA
abundance: NA
v_gene: TRBV2
CDR3aa: CASSESALRGYTF
CDR3nt: TGTGCCAGCAGTGAAAGTGCTCTGCGGGGCTACACCTTC

j_gene: TRBJ1-2
d_gene: NA
abundance: few
v_gene: TRBV7-9
CDR3aa: CASSFSMTGLGGYTF
CDR3nt: TGTGCCAGCAGCTTTTCAATGACTGGACTGGGGGGCTACACCTTC

j_gene: TRBJ1-3
d_gene: NA
abundance: NA
v_gene: TRBV21-1
CDR3aa: CASSKVKDRGPGNTIYF
CDR3nt: TGTGCCAGCAGCAAAGTGAAGGACAGGGGGCCAGGAAACACCATATATTTT

j_gene: TRBJ1-2
d_gene: NA
abundance: NA
v_gene: TRBV30
CDR3aa: CAWSRGTDYGYTF
CDR3nt: TGTGCCTGGAGTCGGGGAACAGACTATGGCTACACCTTC

j_gene: TRBJ1-2
d_gene: TRBD1
abundance: NA
v_gene: TRBV5-1
CDR3aa: CASSHGTGGDYGYTF
CDR3nt: TGCGCCAGCAGCCACGGGACAGGGGGCGACTATGGCTACACCTTC

j_gene: TRBJ1-2
d_gene: NA
abundance: few
v_gene: TRBV6-6
CDR3aa: CASSYRPGDGYTF
CDR3nt: TGTGCCAGCAGTTACCGTCCAGGGGATGGCTACACCTTC

j_gene: TRBJ2-3
d_gene: TRBD1
abundance: once
v_gene: TRBV12-3/TRBV12-4
CDR3aa: CASSRDSQDTQYF
CDR3nt: TGTGCCAGCAGTAGGGACAGCCAAGATACGCAGTATTTT

j_gene: TRBJ1-1
d_gene: NA
abundance: NA
v_gene: TRBV18
CDR3aa: CASSPERQDTEAFF
CDR3nt: TGTGCCAGCTCACCAGAGAGACAGGACACTGAAGCTTTCTTT

j_gene: TRBJ2-2
d_gene: TRBD1
abundance: NA
v_gene: TRBV12-5
CDR3aa: CASGLILDRRNTGELFF
CDR3nt: TGTGCTAGTGGTTTGATATTGGACAGGAGGAACACCGGGGAGCTGTTTTTT

j_gene: TRBJ1-2
d_gene: TRBD1
abundance: NA
v_gene: TRBV28
CDR3aa: CASSGGQAGYTF
CDR3nt: TGTGCCAGCAGCGGGGGACAGGCTGGCTACACCTTC

j_gene: TRBJ2-3
d_gene: NA
abundance: NA
v_gene: TRBV19
CDR3aa: CASSPWVAKSTDTQYF
CDR3nt: TGTGCCAGTAGTCCGTGGGTAGCGAAGAGCACAGATACGCAGTATTTT

j_gene: TRBJ1-1
d_gene: TRBD1
abundance: once
v_gene: TRBV7-9
CDR3aa: CASSTPQGGIPEAFF
CDR3nt: TGTGCCAGCAGCACACCACAGGGGGGAATCCCTGAAGCTTTCTTT

j_gene: TRBJ2-5
d_gene: TRBD1
abundance: NA
v_gene: TRBV25-1
CDR3aa: CASSERTGGLETQYF
CDR3nt: TGTGCCAGCAGTGAAAGGACAGGGGGTCTAGAGACCCAGTACTTC

j_gene: TRBJ1-6
d_gene: NA
abundance: NA
v_gene: TRBV4-1
CDR3aa: CASSQDLARSGPLHF
CDR3nt: TGCGCCAGCAGCCAAGATCTCGCACGGTCGGGACCCCTCCACTTT

j_gene: TRBJ1-5
d_gene: NA
abundance: few
v_gene: TRBV2
CDR3aa: CASRQGSNQPQHF
CDR3nt: TGTGCCAGCAGGCAGGGTAGCAATCAGCCCCAGCATTTT

j_gene: TRBJ2-4
d_gene: TRBD1
abundance: NA
v_gene: TRBV28
CDR3aa: CASRGTGGINIQYF
CDR3nt: TGTGCCAGCAGAGGGACAGGGGGTATTAACATTCAGTACTTC

j_gene: TRBJ2-5
d_gene: NA
abundance: once
v_gene: TRBV5-1
CDR3aa: CASSWGLGGETQYF
CDR3nt: TGCGCCAGCAGCTGGGGACTAGGGGGCGAGACCCAGTACTTC

j_gene: TRBJ2-5
d_gene: NA
abundance: once
v_gene: TRBV4-1
CDR3aa: CASSPRSGSLQETQYF
CDR3nt: TGCGCCAGCAGCCCTAGGAGTGGAAGTCTCCAAGAGACCCAGTACTTC

j_gene: TRBJ1-1
d_gene: TRBD1
abundance: few
v_gene: TRBV5-1
CDR3aa: CASSLVPGTGAAEAFF
CDR3nt: TGCGCCAGCAGCTTGGTCCCTGGGACAGGGGCGGCTGAAGCTTTCTTT

j_gene: TRBJ1-2
d_gene: NA
abundance: NA
v_gene: TRBV19
CDR3aa: CASSTPDRSRIGYGYTF
CDR3nt: TGTGCCAGTAGTACGCCCGACAGGTCGAGGATAGGGTATGGCTACACCTTC

j_gene: TRBJ1-1
d_gene: NA
abundance: NA
v_gene: TRBV25-1
CDR3aa: CASVDSSYMNTEAFF
CDR3nt: TGTGCCAGCGTAGATAGCAGTTACATGAACACTGAAGCTTTCTTT

j_gene: TRBJ2-7
d_gene: TRBD1
abundance: NA
v_gene: TRBV4-1
CDR3aa: CASSQEQGYEQYF
CDR3nt: TGCGCCAGCAGCCAAGAACAGGGGTACGAGCAGTACTTC

j_gene: TRBJ2-5
d_gene: TRBD2
abundance: NA
v_gene: TRBV2
CDR3aa: CASSESAGGSPRYF
CDR3nt: TGTGCCAGCAGTGAATCAGCGGGGGGCTCCCCCCGATACTTC

j_gene: TRBJ2-1
d_gene: NA
abundance: NA
v_gene: TRBV5-1
CDR3aa: CASSLVTGGAYNEQFF
CDR3nt: TGCGCCAGCAGCTTGGTAACGGGCGGGGCCTACAATGAGCAGTTCTTC

j_gene: TRBJ2-2
d_gene: NA
abundance: NA
v_gene: TRBV6-5
CDR3aa: CASSQLSTGELFF
CDR3nt: TGTGCCAGCAGTCAACTGAGCACCGGGGAGCTGTTTTTT

j_gene: TRBJ2-3
d_gene: TRBD2
abundance: NA
v_gene: TRBV9
CDR3aa: CASSPQGGGGAHTQYF
CDR3nt: TGTGCCAGCAGCCCCCAAGGAGGCGGGGGGGCTCATACGCAGTATTTT

j_gene: TRBJ1-4
d_gene: NA
abundance: NA
v_gene: TRBV7-8
CDR3aa: CASSLHSVREKLFF
CDR3nt: TGTGCCAGCAGCTTACACTCGGTTCGGGAAAAACTGTTTTTT

j_gene: TRBJ1-1
d_gene: NA
abundance: few
v_gene: TRBV5-1
CDR3aa: CASSLRGGGTEAFF
CDR3nt: TGCGCCAGCAGCTTGAGGGGAGGAGGCACTGAAGCTTTCTTT

j_gene: TRBJ2-7
d_gene: TRBD1
abundance: once
v_gene: TRBV30
CDR3aa: CAYYMPGTGGGEQYF
CDR3nt: TGTGCCTACTACATGCCCGGGACAGGGGGAGGCGAGCAGTACTTC

j_gene: TRBJ1-6
d_gene: NA
abundance: NA
v_gene: TRBV30
CDR3aa: CASQTEGGSSPLHF
CDR3nt: TGTGCCTCCCAGACAGAGGGGGGGAGTTCACCCCTCCACTTT

j_gene: TRBJ1-1
d_gene: TRBD1
abundance: NA
v_gene: TRBV18
CDR3aa: CASSQTTGEGTEAFF
CDR3nt: TGTGCCAGCTCCCAAACGACAGGGGAGGGCACTGAAGCTTTCTTT